The text below deals with one T cell receptor beta chain. The entry originates in a study of blood T cell repertoires in COVID-19. Study at large: T cells, B-cell-depleted T cells, or PBMCs supplied cDNA or gDNA.

Original methodology: Using reference gene primer amplification, nucleated cell counts were estimated. Sequencing was performed with immunoSEQ multiplex PCR; in TCRdb, only in-frame clones are kept and a portion is missing. V and J calls and clone size are as listed in that table; D and trimming were resolved from the DNA. Of approximately 80,000 clones listed, 60% to 85% are singletons. This sequence was found in a human donor in a cohort sampled during active COVID-19. Sequenced sample: peripheral blood.

The CDR3 DNA is TGTGCCAGCAGCTTAAAGGGGGCGGTGGATGAAAAACTGTTTTTT. It is translated as CASSLKGAVDEKLFF. This rearrangement joins TRBV7-8 to TRBJ1-4, with TRBD1 matching 7 bases. Germline V lookup: CDR1 SGHVS, CDR2 FQNEAQ. V trimming: 2 bases; J trimming: 6 bases; junction bases outside the gene matches: 6. This CDR3 has 15 residues.